This TCR beta chain was captured in a study of response to subunit inactivated influenza vaccine. TCRdb re-derived calls from the RT-PCR reads in MiXCR, one entry per CDR3 protein. The sample lists 500,000 or so distinct CDR3 sequences, 9.5% to 12% occurring once. About this clonotype itself: The antigen is undetermined.

Findings and limits, study-wide: Authors suggested that a seasonal influenza vaccination recruits few new T cells each time.

Germline V lookup: CDR1 SGHVS, CDR2 FQNEAQ. The V gene lost 2 bases and the J gene lost 2 bases, with 25 bases spanning the gap. This CDR3 has 20 residues. This clonotype was obtained from a man aged 45-65 years who received an inactivated influenza vaccine. V gene TRBV7-8 combines with J gene TRBJ1-5; D unresolved. The sequenced sample was PBMCs from blood, obtained about 40 days after vaccination. The CDR3 DNA reads as TGTGCCAGCAGCTTATTCCCGTACGAAAGCATTATCGGCGGCAATCAGCCCCAGCATTTT. It specifies CASSLFPYESIIGGNQPQHF.